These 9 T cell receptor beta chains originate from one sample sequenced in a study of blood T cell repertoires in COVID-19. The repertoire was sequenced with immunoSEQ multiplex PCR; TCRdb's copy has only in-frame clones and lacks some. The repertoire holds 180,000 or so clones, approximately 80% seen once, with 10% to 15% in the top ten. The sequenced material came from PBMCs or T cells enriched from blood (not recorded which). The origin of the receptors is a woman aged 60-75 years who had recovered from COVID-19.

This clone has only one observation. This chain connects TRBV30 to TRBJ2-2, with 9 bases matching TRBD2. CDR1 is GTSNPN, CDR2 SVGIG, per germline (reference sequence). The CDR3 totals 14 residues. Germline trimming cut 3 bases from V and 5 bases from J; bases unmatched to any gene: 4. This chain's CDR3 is CAWRAGGTTGELFF. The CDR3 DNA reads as TGTGCCTGGAGAGCGGGAGGAACGACCGGGGAGCTGTTTTTT.

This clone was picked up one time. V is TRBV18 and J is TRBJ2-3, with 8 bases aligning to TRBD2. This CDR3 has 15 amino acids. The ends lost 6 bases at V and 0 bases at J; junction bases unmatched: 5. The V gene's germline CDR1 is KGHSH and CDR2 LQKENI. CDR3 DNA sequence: TGTGCCAGCTCTCCGGGACTAGGTAGCACAGATACGCAGTATTTT. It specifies CASSPGLGSTDTQYF.

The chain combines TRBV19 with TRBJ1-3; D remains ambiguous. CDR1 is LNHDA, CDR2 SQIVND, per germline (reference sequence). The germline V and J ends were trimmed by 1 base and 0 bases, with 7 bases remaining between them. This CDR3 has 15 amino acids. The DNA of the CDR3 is TGTGCCAGTAGTATAGGAACGGGCTCTGGAAACACCATATATTTT. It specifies CASSIGTGSGNTIYF.

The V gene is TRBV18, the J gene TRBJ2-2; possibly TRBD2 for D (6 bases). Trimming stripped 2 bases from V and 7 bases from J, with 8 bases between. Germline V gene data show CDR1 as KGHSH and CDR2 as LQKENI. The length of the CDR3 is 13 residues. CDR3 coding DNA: TGTGCCAGCTCACCAGGGACTGGCGGGGAGCTGTTTTTT. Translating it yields CASSPGTGGELFF.

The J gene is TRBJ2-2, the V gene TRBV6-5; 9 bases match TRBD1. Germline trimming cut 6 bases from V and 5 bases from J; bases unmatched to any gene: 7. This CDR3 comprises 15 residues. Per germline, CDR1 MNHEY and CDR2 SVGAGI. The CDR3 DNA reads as TGTGCCAGCAGACTAGGGACAGGGAGGACCGGGGAGCTGTTTTTT. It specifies CASRLGTGRTGELFF.

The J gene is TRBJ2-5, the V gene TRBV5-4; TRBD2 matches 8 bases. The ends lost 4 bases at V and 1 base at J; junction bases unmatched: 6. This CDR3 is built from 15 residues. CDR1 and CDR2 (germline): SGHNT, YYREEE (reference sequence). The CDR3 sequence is CASSRAGVGQETQYF. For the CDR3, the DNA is TGTGCCAGCAGCCGAGCGGGAGTTGGCCAAGAGACCCAGTACTTC.

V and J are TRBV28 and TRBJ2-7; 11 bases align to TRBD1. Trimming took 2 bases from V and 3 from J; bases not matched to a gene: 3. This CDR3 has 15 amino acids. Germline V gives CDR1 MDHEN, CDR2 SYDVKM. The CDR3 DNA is TGTGCCAGCAGTTTAGGGACAGGGGGGGTCTACGAGCAGTACTTC. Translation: CASSLGTGGVYEQYF.

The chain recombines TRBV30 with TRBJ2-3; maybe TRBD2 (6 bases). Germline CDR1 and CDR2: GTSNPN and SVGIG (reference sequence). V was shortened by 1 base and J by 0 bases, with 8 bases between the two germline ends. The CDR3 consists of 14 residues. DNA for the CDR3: TGTGCCTGGAGTGGCGGGAAGAGCACAGATACGCAGTATTTT. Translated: CAWSGGKSTDTQYF.

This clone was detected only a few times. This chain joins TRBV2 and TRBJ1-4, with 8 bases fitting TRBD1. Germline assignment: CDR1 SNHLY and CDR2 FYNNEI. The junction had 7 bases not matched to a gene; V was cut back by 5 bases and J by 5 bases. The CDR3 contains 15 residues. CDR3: CASSRQGISNEKLFF. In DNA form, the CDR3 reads TGTGCCAGCAGTCGACAGGGGATATCGAATGAAAAACTGTTTTTT. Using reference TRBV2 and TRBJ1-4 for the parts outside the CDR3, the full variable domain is EPEVTQTPSHQVTQMGQEVILRCVPISNHLYFYWYRQILGQKVEFLVSFYNNEISEKSEIFDDQFSVERPDGSNFTLKIRSTKLEDSAMYFCASSRQGISNEKLFFGSGTQLSVL.